These T cell receptor beta chains were read from a single sample in a study of CD8 T cells in Susac syndrome. Each CDR3 protein gets one entry after TCRdb re-called the immunoSEQ multiplex PCR reads with MiXCR. The table has fewer than 80,000 distinct CDR3 sequences, 85% to 95% seen once; the top ten hold roughly 0.24%. The sample comprised CD8+ T cells from PBMCs. The receptors shown here come from a human donor in good health. Both conserved end residues are trimmed from each CDR3. A D gene is named only where the DNA matches it firmly.

CDR3aa	d_gene	v_gene
ASSPLGGDGTQY	TRBD2	TRBV5-4
ASSVGLGGPETQY	-	TRBV9
ASSPGGETQY	-	TRBV6-5
ASSLLGSEQY	-	TRBV27
ASSFPGALVENQPQH	-	TRBV28
ASMDGTNTEAF	-	TRBV5-1
ATYRAGELF	-	TRBV10-3
ASSLFQGGETQY	-	TRBV7-2
ASSFTGTGRNEQY	TRBD1	TRBV28
SVVTNYGYT	-	TRBV29-1
ASSATGGEAF	TRBD1	TRBV7-3
ASSSRTVEETQY	-	TRBV5-4
ASMTRVYNEQF	-	TRBV2
SGDANFNEQF	-	TRBV29-1
ASEPQQEDSYEQY	-	TRBV5-6
ASSQDGGPDEQY	-	TRBV3-1
ASSPPTGDNEQF	-	TRBV7-9
SARTPGANVLT	-	TRBV29-1
ASSDSAGATGELF	TRBD2	TRBV6-4
ASSIRGQGPNTEAF	TRBD1	TRBV19
ASRGDGVYGYT	-	TRBV2
ATLPQGAYEQY	TRBD1	TRBV19
ASSPMGQQNTEAF	TRBD1	TRBV28
SVDGGRNEQY	-	TRBV29-1
ASSDGQGTGELF	TRBD1	TRBV6-4
ASSPEAYEQY	-	TRBV6-1
ASSQGNNQPQH	-	TRBV7-3
ASSSDRSQNNEQF	TRBD1	TRBV7-2